The entry that follows covers one T cell receptor (beta chain) sequence. Its antigen is still unknown. TCRdb processed the reads anew with MiXCR; each CDR3 protein has one entry. The table shows 360,000 or so distinct CDR3 sequences, with nearly 35% occurring only once. The data belong to a study of T cell repertoires in cytomegalovirus infection. As for the study in general: HLA-C-restricted CMV epitopes, recently identified, and well-studied HLA-B-restricted ones were used by the study. A matching HLA type, together with CMV infection, was signaled by public TCR beta signatures. Findings and limits, study-wide: Accumulated public TCR beta family frequency recognized individuals carrying CMV together with the relevant HLA. Across the ex vivo response, the dominant clonotypes were HLA-C-restricted CMV-specific TCR beta clonotypes.

Source: cultured PBMCs, taken from culture after CMV antigen stimulation. The clonotype originates from a human donor in good health (CMV status not recorded). Some clones in this sample may be carry-over from other donors' samples.

CDR3 in amino acids: CASSLRDTDEKLFF. In nucleotides, the CDR3 is TGTGCCAGCAGCCTACGGGACACCGATGAAAAACTGTTTTTT. This chain links TRBV5-4 with TRBJ1-4, with a weak D call TRBD1 (6 bases). The V end was cut by 4 bases, the J end by 6 bases, with 13 bases between. Germline V lookup: CDR1 SGHNT, CDR2 YYREEE (reference sequence). The CDR3 is 14 amino acids.